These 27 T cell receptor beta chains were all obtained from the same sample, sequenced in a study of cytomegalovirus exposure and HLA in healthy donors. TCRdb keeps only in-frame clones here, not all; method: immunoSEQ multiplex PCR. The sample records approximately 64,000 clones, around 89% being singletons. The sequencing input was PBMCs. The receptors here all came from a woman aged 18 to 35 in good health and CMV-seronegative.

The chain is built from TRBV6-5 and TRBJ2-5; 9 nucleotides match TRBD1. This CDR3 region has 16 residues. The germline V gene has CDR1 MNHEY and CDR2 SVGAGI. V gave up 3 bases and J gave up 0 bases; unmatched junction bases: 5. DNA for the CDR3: TGTGCCAGCAGTTATGGGACAGGGATGTACCAAGAGACCCAGTACTTC. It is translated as CASSYGTGMYQETQYF.

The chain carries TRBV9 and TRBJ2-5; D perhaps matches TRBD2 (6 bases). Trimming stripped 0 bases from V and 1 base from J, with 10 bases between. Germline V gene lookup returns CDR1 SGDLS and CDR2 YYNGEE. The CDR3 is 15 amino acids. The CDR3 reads CASSVVVGGQETQYF. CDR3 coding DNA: TGTGCCAGCAGCGTAGTTGTCGGGGGCCAAGAGACCCAGTACTTC.

Written as DNA, the CDR3 is TGTGCCAGCAGTCCAGGGTATCGCAATCAGCCCCAGCATTTT. Amino acids: CASSPGYRNQPQHF. The chain carries TRBV2 and TRBJ1-5, with a possible D match to TRBD1 (5 bases). V lost 5 bases, J lost 2 bases, and 10 bases lay in between. This CDR3 is built from 14 residues. CDR1 and CDR2 from the germline V gene are SNHLY and FYNNEI.

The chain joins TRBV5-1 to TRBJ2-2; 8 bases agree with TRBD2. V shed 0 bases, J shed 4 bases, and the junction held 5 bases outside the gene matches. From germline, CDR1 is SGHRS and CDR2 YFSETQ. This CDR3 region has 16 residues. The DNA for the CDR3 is TGCGCCAGCAGCTTGGTACCGGGAGGGGGCACCGGGGAGCTGTTTTTT. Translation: CASSLVPGGGTGELFF.

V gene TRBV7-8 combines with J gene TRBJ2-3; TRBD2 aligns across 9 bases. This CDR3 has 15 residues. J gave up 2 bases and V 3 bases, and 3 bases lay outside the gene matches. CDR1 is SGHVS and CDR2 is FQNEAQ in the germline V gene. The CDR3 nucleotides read TGTGCCAGCAGCTTTAGCGGGGGACTCACAGATACGCAGTATTTT. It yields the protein CASSFSGGLTDTQYF.

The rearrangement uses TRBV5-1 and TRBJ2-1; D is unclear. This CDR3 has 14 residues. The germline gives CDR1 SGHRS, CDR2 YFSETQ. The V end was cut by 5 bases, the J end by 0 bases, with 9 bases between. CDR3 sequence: CASSPRSSYNEQFF. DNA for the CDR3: TGCGCCAGCAGTCCAAGGAGCTCCTACAATGAGCAGTTCTTC.

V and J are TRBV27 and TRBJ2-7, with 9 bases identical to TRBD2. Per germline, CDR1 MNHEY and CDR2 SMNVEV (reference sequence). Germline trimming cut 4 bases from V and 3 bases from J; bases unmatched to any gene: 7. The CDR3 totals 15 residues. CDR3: CASSSPGTSHYEQYF. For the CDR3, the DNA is TGTGCCAGCAGTTCTCCCGGGACTAGCCACTACGAGCAGTACTTC.

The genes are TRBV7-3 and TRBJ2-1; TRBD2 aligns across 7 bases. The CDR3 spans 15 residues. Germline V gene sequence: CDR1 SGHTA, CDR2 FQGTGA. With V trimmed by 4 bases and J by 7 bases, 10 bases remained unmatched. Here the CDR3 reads CASSSRLAKKNEQFF. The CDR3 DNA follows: TGTGCCAGCAGCTCCCGACTAGCCAAAAAGAATGAGCAGTTCTTC.

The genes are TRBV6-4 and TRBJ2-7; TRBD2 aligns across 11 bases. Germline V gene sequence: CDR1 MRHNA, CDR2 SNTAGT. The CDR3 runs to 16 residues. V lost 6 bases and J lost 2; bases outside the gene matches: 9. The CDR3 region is CASSEKLAGVPYEQYF. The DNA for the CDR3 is TGTGCCAGCAGCGAAAAACTAGCGGGAGTTCCCTACGAGCAGTACTTC.

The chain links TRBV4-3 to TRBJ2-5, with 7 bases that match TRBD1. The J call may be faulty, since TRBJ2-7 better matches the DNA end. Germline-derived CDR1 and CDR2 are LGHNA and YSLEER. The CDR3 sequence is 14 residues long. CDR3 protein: CASSQTGTAYEQYF. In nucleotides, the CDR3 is TGCGCCAGCAGCCAGACCGGGACAGCCTACGAGCAGTACTTC.

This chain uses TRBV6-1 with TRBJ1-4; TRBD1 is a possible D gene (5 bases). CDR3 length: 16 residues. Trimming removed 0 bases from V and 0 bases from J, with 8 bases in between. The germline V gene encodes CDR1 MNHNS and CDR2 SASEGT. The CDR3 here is CASSEASTATNEKLFF. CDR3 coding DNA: TGTGCCAGCAGTGAAGCTTCGACAGCAACTAATGAAAAACTGTTTTTT.

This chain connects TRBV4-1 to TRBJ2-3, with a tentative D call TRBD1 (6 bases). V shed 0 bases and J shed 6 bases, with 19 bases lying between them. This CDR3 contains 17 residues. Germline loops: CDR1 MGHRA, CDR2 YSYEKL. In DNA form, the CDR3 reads TGCGCCAGCAGCCAAGATCAAGGTAGGGGGACCTTGGATACGCAGTATTTT. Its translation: CASSQDQGRGTLDTQYF.

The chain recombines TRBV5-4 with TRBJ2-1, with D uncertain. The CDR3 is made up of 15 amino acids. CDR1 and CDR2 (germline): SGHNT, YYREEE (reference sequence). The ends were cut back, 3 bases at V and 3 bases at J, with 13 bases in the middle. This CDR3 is CASSSQEIRYNEQFF. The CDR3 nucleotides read TGTGCCAGCAGCTCGCAGGAAATCCGCTACAATGAGCAGTTCTTC.

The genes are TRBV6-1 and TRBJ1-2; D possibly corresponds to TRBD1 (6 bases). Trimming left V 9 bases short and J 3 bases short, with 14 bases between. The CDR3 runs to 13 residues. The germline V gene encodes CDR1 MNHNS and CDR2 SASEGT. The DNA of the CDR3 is TGTGCCAGTCGGGGGGGCGCCCACTATGGCTACACCTTC. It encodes CASRGGAHYGYTF.

Written as DNA, the CDR3 is TGCGCCAGCCCGAGTGAGCCCCAGCATTTT. This translates into CASPSEPQHF. This chain uses TRBV5-1 with TRBJ1-5; D gene ambiguous. This CDR3 contains 10 residues. V gave up 7 bases and J gave up 8 bases, with 7 bases separating them. CDR1 and CDR2 from the germline V gene are SGHRS and YFSETQ.

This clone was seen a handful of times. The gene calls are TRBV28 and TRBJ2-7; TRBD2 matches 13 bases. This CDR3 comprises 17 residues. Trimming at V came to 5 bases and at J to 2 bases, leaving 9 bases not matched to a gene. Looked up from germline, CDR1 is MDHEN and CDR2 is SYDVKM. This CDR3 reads CASSPRQGLAGTYEQYF. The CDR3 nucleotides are TGTGCCAGCAGTCCCCGACAGGGACTAGCGGGGACCTACGAGCAGTACTTC. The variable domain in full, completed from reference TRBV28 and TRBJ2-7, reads DVKVTQSSRYLVKRTGEKVFLECVQDMDHENMFWYRQDPGLGLRLIYFSYDVKMKEKGDIPEGYSVSREKKERFSLILESASTNQTSMYLCASSPRQGLAGTYEQYFGPGTRLTVT.

The CDR3 here is CASSGTGWNTGELFF. As DNA, the CDR3 is TGTGCCAGCAGTGGGACAGGGTGGAACACCGGGGAGCTGTTTTTT. This chain links TRBV25-1 with TRBJ2-2, with TRBD1 matching over 8 bases. Germline V gene lookup returns CDR1 MGHDK and CDR2 SYGVNS. The CDR3 has 15 residues. V shed 4 bases, J shed 1 base, and the junction held 2 bases outside the gene matches.

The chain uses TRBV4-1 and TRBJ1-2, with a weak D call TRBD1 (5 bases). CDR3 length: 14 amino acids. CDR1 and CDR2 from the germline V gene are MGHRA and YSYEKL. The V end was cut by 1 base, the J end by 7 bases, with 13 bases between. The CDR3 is CASSQGSQGGGYTF. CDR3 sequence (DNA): TGCGCCAGCAGCCAAGGTTCGCAGGGAGGTGGCTACACCTTC.

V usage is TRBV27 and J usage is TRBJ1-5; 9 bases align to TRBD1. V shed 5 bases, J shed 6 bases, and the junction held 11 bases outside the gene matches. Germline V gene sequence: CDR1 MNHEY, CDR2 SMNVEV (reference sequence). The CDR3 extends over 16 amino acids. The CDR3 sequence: CASSLTGQGFTQPQHF. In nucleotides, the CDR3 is TGTGCCAGCAGTCTCACGGGACAGGGTTTTACTCAGCCCCAGCATTTT.

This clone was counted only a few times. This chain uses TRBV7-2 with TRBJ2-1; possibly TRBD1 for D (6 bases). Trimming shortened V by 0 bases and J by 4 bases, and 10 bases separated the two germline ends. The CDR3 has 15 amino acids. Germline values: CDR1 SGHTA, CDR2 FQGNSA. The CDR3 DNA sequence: TGTGCCAGCAGCTTAGCTGGGACAAATTACAATGAGCAGTTCTTC. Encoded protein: CASSLAGTNYNEQFF.

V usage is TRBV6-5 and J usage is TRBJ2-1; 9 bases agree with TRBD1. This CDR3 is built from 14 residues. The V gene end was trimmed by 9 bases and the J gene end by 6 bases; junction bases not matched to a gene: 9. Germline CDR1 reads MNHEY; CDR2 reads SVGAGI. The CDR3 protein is CASNYRGRINEQFF. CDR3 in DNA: TGTGCCAGTAACTACAGGGGGCGCATCAATGAGCAGTTCTTC.

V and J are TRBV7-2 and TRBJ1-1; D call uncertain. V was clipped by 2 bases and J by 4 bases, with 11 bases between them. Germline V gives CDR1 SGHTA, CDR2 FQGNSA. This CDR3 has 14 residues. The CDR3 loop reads CASSLLMGSTEAFF. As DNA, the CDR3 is TGTGCCAGCAGCTTACTCATGGGGAGCACTGAAGCTTTCTTT.

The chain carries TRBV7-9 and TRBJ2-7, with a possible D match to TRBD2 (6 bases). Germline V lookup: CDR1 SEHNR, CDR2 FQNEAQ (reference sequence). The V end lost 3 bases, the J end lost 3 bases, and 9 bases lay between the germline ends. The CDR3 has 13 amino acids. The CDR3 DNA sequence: TGTGCCAGCAGCTTCTTAGCGGACTACGAGCAGTACTTC. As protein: CASSFLADYEQYF. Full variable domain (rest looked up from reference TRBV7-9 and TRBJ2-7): DTGVSQNPRHKITKRGQNVTFRCDPISEHNRLYWYRQTLGQGPEFLTYFQNEAQLEKSRLLSDRFSAERPKGSFSTLEIQRTEQGDSAMYLCASSFLADYEQYFGPGTRLTVT.

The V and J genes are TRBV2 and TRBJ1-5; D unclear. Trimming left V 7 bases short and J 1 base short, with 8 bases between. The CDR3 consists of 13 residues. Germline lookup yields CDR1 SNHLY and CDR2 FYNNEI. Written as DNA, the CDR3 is TGTGCCAGCAATTTTGGCAGCAATCAGCCCCAGCATTTT. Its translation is CASNFGSNQPQHF. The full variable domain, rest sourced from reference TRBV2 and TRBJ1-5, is EPEVTQTPSHQVTQMGQEVILRCVPISNHLYFYWYRQILGQKVEFLVSFYNNEISEKSEIFDDQFSVERPDGSNFTLKIRSTKLEDSAMYFCASNFGSNQPQHFGDGTRLSIL.

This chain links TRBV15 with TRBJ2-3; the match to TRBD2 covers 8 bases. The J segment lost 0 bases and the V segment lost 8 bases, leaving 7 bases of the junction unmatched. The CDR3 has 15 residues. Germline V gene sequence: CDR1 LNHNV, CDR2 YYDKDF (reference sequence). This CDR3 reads CATSDSGGSTDTQYF. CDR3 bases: TGTGCCACCTCCGACAGCGGGGGAAGCACAGATACGCAGTATTTT.

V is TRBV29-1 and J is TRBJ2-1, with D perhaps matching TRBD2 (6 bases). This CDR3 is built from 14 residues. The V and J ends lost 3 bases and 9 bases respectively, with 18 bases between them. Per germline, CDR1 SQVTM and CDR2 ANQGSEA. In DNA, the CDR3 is TGCAGCGTTGAGCCCCCGGACGGCGGGACTGAGCAGTTCTTC. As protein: CSVEPPDGGTEQFF.

CDR3 nucleotide sequence: TGTGCCAGCAGCCTCCGCGGTTTTAGTGAGCAGTTCTTC. The encoded protein is CASSLRGFSEQFF. The chain carries TRBV7-9 and TRBJ2-1; no clear D gene. V lost 5 bases and J 9 bases, leaving 14 bases between the germline ends. CDR1 SEHNR and CDR2 FQNEAQ come from the germline V gene (reference sequence). The CDR3 covers 13 residues.